What follows are 24 T cell receptor beta chains derived from one specimen sequenced in a study of OX40 agonist ivuxolimab in advanced cancers. Clones were sequenced by immunoSEQ multiplex PCR, and TCRdb holds only the in-frame ones, with some missing. The repertoire includes 25,000 to 30,000 clones, about 86% of them detected once, and roughly 15% sits in the top ten. This specimen consisted of CD4+ or CD8+ T cells sorted from blood, obtained in a trial of the OX40 agonist ivuxolimab. The receptor source for this set is an adult with an advanced solid tumor such as melanoma, head and neck, liver or kidney cancer.

The chain links TRBV2 to TRBJ2-3; D might be TRBD1 or TRBD2, each matching 6 bases. Germline-derived CDR1 and CDR2 are SNHLY and FYNNEI. The CDR3 has 14 residues. The V and J ends lost 7 bases and 6 bases respectively, with 17 bases between them. CDR3 loop: CASIPRGLFDTQYF. Here the CDR3 DNA reads TGTGCCAGCATCCCCCGGGGGCTTTTCGATACGCAGTATTTT.

The CDR3 protein is CASSGPGQTYEQYF. In DNA form, the CDR3 reads TGTGCCAGCAGCGGACCGGGACAGACCTACGAGCAGTACTTC. V is TRBV7-9 and J is TRBJ2-7; 7 bases map to TRBD1. Germline V lookup: CDR1 SEHNR, CDR2 FQNEAQ (reference sequence). Trimming removed 5 bases from V and 2 bases from J; junction bases left unmatched: 6. This CDR3 contains 14 residues.

V usage is TRBV5-4 and J usage is TRBJ1-1; D gene unclear. V gave up 1 base and J gave up 1 base, with 8 bases separating them. Germline CDR1 SGHNT, CDR2 YYREEE (reference sequence). There are 14 residues in the CDR3. Here the CDR3 reads CASSLYVRNTEAFF. Written as DNA, the CDR3 is TGTGCCAGCAGCTTGTACGTCAGGAACACTGAAGCTTTCTTT.

The chain carries TRBV6-4 and TRBJ2-1; either TRBD1 or TRBD2 may supply D (5 bases each). CDR1 and CDR2 (germline): MRHNA, SNTAGT. Trimming removed 2 bases from V and 7 bases from J, with 12 bases in between. This CDR3 contains 14 residues. Here the CDR3 reads CASSDGSGRNEQFF. The CDR3 nucleotides read TGTGCCAGCAGTGACGGATCAGGGAGAAATGAGCAGTTCTTC.

The chain recombines TRBV4-3 with TRBJ2-3; the match to TRBD1 covers 7 bases. CDR3 length equals 17 residues. The germline gives CDR1 LGHNA, CDR2 YSLEER. Unmatched junction bases numbered 10, after V lost 0 bases and J lost 4 bases. The CDR3 protein is CASSQEQAGTEADTQYF. CDR3 in DNA: TGCGCCAGCAGCCAAGAGCAGGCAGGGACAGAGGCAGATACGCAGTATTTT.

This clone has more than one count but fewer than ten. The rearrangement joins TRBV27 to TRBJ2-7, with D perhaps assigned TRBD1 or TRBD2 (5 bases each). Trimming removed 3 bases at V and 2 bases at J, with 8 bases between. CDR3 length: 13 residues. CDR1 and CDR2 from the germline V gene are MNHEY and SMNVEV (reference sequence). This CDR3 is CASSFSGPYEQYF. The CDR3 DNA follows: TGTGCCAGCAGTTTCTCGGGGCCCTACGAGCAGTACTTC.

The chain couples TRBV28 to TRBJ2-7; TRBD2 might be the D (6 bases). The CDR3 has 14 amino acids. From germline, CDR1 is MDHEN and CDR2 SYDVKM. Trimming took 4 bases from V and 6 from J, leaving 16 bases between them. The CDR3 DNA sequence: TGTGCCAGCAGTTATACCCCGGTGGAGGGCGAGCAGTACTTC. Protein sequence: CASSYTPVEGEQYF.

The V call is TRBV19, the J call TRBJ2-7; D may match TRBD1 or TRBD2 (6 bases each). This CDR3 contains 15 residues. Germline-derived CDR1 and CDR2 are LNHDA and SQIVND (reference sequence). Trimming pared 3 bases from V and 0 bases from J, leaving 12 bases between. The CDR3 sequence: CASSMGGTPSYEQYF. The CDR3 bases are TGTGCCAGTAGTATGGGCGGGACACCCTCCTACGAGCAGTACTTC.

The V gene is TRBV27, the J gene TRBJ2-3; either TRBD1 or TRBD2 may fit D (6 bases each). Germline values: CDR1 MNHEY, CDR2 SMNVEV (reference sequence). This CDR3 spans 16 amino acids. Trimming shortened V by 5 bases and J by 2 bases, and 17 bases separated the two germline ends. CDR3: CASSQLGGPFTDTQYF. The CDR3 DNA follows: TGTGCCAGCAGTCAATTAGGGGGGCCCTTCACAGATACGCAGTATTTT.

In regard to this clone: One end of the junction is discordant with germline, which a read error may explain. The genes are TRBV14 and TRBJ1-2; 8 bases match TRBD1. The germline V gene encodes CDR1 SGHDN and CDR2 FVKESK. The CDR3 length is 14 residues. The CDR3 DNA is TGTACCAGCAGCCAAGGACAGGGAGACTATGGCTACACCTTC. Its protein product is CTSSQGQGDYGYTF. Full variable domain (rest looked up from reference TRBV14 and TRBJ1-2): EAGVTQFPSHSVIEKGQTVTLRCDPISGHDNLYWYRRVMGKEIKFLLHFVKESKQDESGMPNNRFLAERTGGTYSTLKVQPAELEDSGVYFCTSSQGQGDYGYTFGSGTRLTVV.

The chain combines TRBV11-2 with TRBJ2-2, with D perhaps TRBD1 (6 bases). The CDR3 consists of 14 residues. Germline V gives CDR1 SGHAT, CDR2 FQNNGV. Trimming left V 2 bases short and J 4 bases short, with 8 bases between. For the CDR3, the DNA is TGTGCCAGCAGCTTAACAGGGAGCACCGGGGAGCTGTTTTTT. It specifies CASSLTGSTGELFF.

The chain recombines TRBV9 with TRBJ2-2; TRBD1 aligns across 10 bases. The CDR3 is 17 residues long. Germline CDR1 and CDR2: SGDLS and YYNGEE. Trimming at V came to 0 bases and at J to 4 bases, leaving 6 bases not matched to a gene. CDR3 bases: TGTGCCAGCAGCGTAGTACGACAGGGGGCATTCACCGGGGAGCTGTTTTTT. It codes for CASSVVRQGAFTGELFF.

The V and J genes are TRBV7-9 and TRBJ2-7; D ambiguous. V was shortened by 4 bases and J by 10 bases, with 17 bases between the two germline ends. The CDR3 contains 13 residues. From germline, CDR1 is SEHNR and CDR2 FQNEAQ (reference sequence). This CDR3 is CASSSSSGGDQYF. CDR3 nucleotide sequence: TGTGCCAGCAGCTCCTCCTCGGGCGGCGACCAGTACTTC.

The J gene is TRBJ2-7, the V gene TRBV30; D perhaps matches TRBD2 (5 bases). Between the trimmed V and J ends, which lost 5 bases and 6 bases, there was a span of 11 bases. The CDR3 is made up of 11 amino acids. Germline V gene lookup returns CDR1 GTSNPN and CDR2 SVGIG (reference sequence). The CDR3 DNA follows: TGTGCCTGGGGGGTCCGGGGCGAGCAGTACTTC. Protein: CAWGVRGEQYF. The full variable domain, with the rest looked up from reference TRBV30 and TRBJ2-7, is SQTIHQWPATLVQPVGSPLSLECTVEGTSNPNLYWYRQAAGRGLQLLFYSVGIGQISSEVPQNLSASRPQDRQFILSSKKLLLSDSGFYLCAWGVRGEQYFGPGTRLTVT.

V is TRBV21-1 and J is TRBJ1-2; the D call of TRBD1 is as the table states it, not checked on the DNA. TRBV21-1 constitutes a pseudogene. The CDR3 is 15 amino acids. The CDR3 DNA follows: TGTGCCAGCAGCGCGCGACAGGGCTTCGCTTATGGCTACACCTTC. Residues: CASSARQGFAYGYTF.

The genes are TRBV5-1 and TRBJ1-2; D unresolved. V was cut by 0 bases and J by 0 bases, with 6 bases left in between. From germline, CDR1 is SGHRS and CDR2 YFSETQ. CDR3 size: 14 residues. CDR3 nucleotides: TGCGCCAGCAGCTTGGCGGGTACTAACTATGGCTACACCTTC. It yields the protein CASSLAGTNYGYTF.

The chain combines TRBV28 with TRBJ1-5; D is undetermined. Per the germline V gene, CDR1 is MDHEN and CDR2 is SYDVKM. CDR3 length: 16 amino acids. The V end was cut by 3 bases, the J end by 2 bases, with 14 bases between. The CDR3 coding sequence is TGTGCCAGCAGTTTGGGCGGCCGCGGGGGCAATCAGCCCCAGCATTTT. It yields the protein CASSLGGRGGNQPQHF. Based on the CDR3 plus reference TRBV28 and TRBJ1-5, the full variable domain is DVKVTQSSRYLVKRTGEKVFLECVQDMDHENMFWYRQDPGLGLRLIYFSYDVKMKEKGDIPEGYSVSREKKERFSLILESASTNQTSMYLCASSLGGRGGNQPQHFGDGTRLSIL.

This clone appeared once. The CDR3: CASSPRTGGRETQYF. In nucleotides, the CDR3 is TGTGCCAGCAGCCCCCGGACAGGGGGCAGGGAGACCCAGTACTTC. The chain employs TRBV7-7 and TRBJ2-5; 11 nucleotides align to TRBD1. The CDR3 sequence is 15 residues long. Germline trimming cut 5 bases from V and 5 bases from J; bases unmatched to any gene: 7. Germline CDR1 is SSHAT and CDR2 is FNYEAQ (reference sequence).

In this sample, this clone turned up a few times. V is TRBV4-1 and J is TRBJ2-1; 7 bases map to TRBD2. The germline gives CDR1 MGHRA, CDR2 YSYEKL. The CDR3 contains 15 residues. Trimming cost V 1 base and J 0 bases; bases outside gene matches: 0. Written as DNA, the CDR3 is TGCGCCAGCAGCCAAGGGGACTACTCCTACAATGAGCAGTTCTTC. As protein: CASSQGDYSYNEQFF.

The chain employs TRBV27 and TRBJ2-7; D might be TRBD1 or TRBD2, each matching 5 bases. This CDR3 is built from 15 residues. V gave up 2 bases and J gave up 4 bases, with 15 bases separating them. Germline V gene data show CDR1 as MNHEY and CDR2 as SMNVEV (reference sequence). The CDR3 sequence is CASSLGAVLAYEQYF. CDR3 sequence (DNA): TGTGCCAGCAGTTTAGGGGCGGTTTTAGCGTACGAGCAGTACTTC.

The chain uses TRBV7-2 and TRBJ2-5; perhaps TRBD2 as D (7 bases). Germline values: CDR1 SGHTA, CDR2 FQGNSA. Trimming removed 2 bases from V and 3 bases from J, with 22 bases in between. The CDR3 runs to 18 residues. CDR3 in amino acids: CASSLNRVGGAPEETQYF. The CDR3 nucleotides read TGTGCCAGCAGCTTAAATCGTGTTGGGGGGGCCCCAGAAGAGACCCAGTACTTC.

The V gene is TRBV9, the J gene TRBJ2-1, with D possibly called TRBD1 or TRBD2 (6 bases each). The V end was cut by 3 bases, the J end by 15 bases, with 25 bases between. Germline lookup yields CDR1 SGDLS and CDR2 YYNGEE. There are 15 residues in the CDR3. CDR3 region: CASSGGRDSLNSWFF. The DNA of the CDR3 is TGTGCCAGCAGCGGGGGGCGGGACTCCCTTAATTCGTGGTTCTTC.

V usage is TRBV2 and J usage is TRBJ2-1; D might be TRBD2 (6 bases). The V and J ends lost 6 bases and 0 bases respectively, with 12 bases between them. CDR1 and CDR2 from the germline V gene are SNHLY and FYNNEI. This CDR3 comprises 15 residues. Here the CDR3 DNA reads TGTGCCAGCAGAGGGACTCTGAGCTCCTACAATGAGCAGTTCTTC. This sequence encodes CASRGTLSSYNEQFF.

V and J are TRBV7-9 and TRBJ1-4; 7 positions match TRBD1. V lost 1 base and J lost 7; bases outside the gene matches: 9. The CDR3 has 16 residues. Germline V gene data show CDR1 as SEHNR and CDR2 as FQNEAQ (reference sequence). CDR3 DNA sequence: TGTGCCAGCAGCTTAGTGGGACAGCCCGCGGGTGAAAAACTGTTTTTT. It codes for CASSLVGQPAGEKLFF.